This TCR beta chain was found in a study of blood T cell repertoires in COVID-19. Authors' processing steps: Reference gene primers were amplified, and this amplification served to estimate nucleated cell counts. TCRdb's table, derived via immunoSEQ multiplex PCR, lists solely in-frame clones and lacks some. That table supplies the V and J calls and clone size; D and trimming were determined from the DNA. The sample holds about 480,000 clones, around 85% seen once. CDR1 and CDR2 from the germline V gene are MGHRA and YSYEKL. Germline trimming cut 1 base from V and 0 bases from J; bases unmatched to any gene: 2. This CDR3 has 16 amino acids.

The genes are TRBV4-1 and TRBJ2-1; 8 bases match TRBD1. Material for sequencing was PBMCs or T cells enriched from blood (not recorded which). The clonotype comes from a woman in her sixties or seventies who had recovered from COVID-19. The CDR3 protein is CASSQADRGSYNEQFF. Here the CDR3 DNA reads TGCGCCAGCAGCCAAGCCGACAGGGGCTCCTACAATGAGCAGTTCTTC.